A selection of T cell receptor beta chains follows, all from one sample in a study of Ad26.COV2.S vaccination and SARS-CoV-2 variants. The method was immunoSEQ multiplex PCR; TCRdb's version includes in-frame clones alone and lacks a portion of them. The top ten clones hold approximately 5.9% of a sample with roughly 300,000 clones, 88% of them seen once. Sequenced here: peripheral blood, sampled in a trial of Ad26.COV2.S vaccine versus placebo. All receptors derive from a person aged 18-65 years who received the Ad26.COV2.S COVID-19 vaccine or a placebo. CDR3s include the opening cysteine and the closing phenylalanine or tryptophan. A D gene is named only where the DNA matches it firmly. Clone size appears in some rows only: once, few, many, or a class for an expanded clone.

V	J	size	D	DNA	CDR3
TRBV4-3	TRBJ1-2	NA	NA	TGCGCCAGCAGCCAAGATCGGAGCGATGGCTACACCTTC	CASSQDRSDGYTF
TRBV14	TRBJ2-4	NA	NA	TGTGCCAGCAGCCATACGGTAACAGGGAACATTCAGTACTTC	CASSHTVTGNIQYF
TRBV11-2	TRBJ2-3	NA	NA	TGTGCCAGCAGCTTAGTTCACAGGATCACAGATACGCAGTATTTT	CASSLVHRITDTQYF
TRBV5-8	TRBJ2-1	NA	TRBD2	TGTGCCAGCAGCTTGCTAGCGGGGAACTCCTACAATGAGCAGTTCTTC	CASSLLAGNSYNEQFF
TRBV7-2	TRBJ2-7	NA	NA	TGTGCCAGCAGCTTTCGAGGGGTAAACTACGAGCAGTACTTC	CASSFRGVNYEQYF
TRBV7-2	TRBJ2-7	NA	TRBD2	TGTGCCAGCAGCTTGAGGCGGGGGGAGATCCACGAGCAGTACTTC	CASSLRRGEIHEQYF
TRBV27	TRBJ2-3	NA	NA	TGTGCCAGCAGTTTACGTCTAGCAGATACGCAGTATTTT	CASSLRLADTQYF
TRBV10-3	TRBJ2-1	NA	TRBD1	TGTGCCATCAGCGATACGGGACAGGGGTACGAGCAGTTCTTC	CAISDTGQGYEQFF
TRBV7-3	TRBJ2-5	NA	NA	TGTGCCAGCAGCCCTCTGGTACAAGAGACCCAGTACTTC	CASSPLVQETQYF
TRBV7-6	TRBJ1-2	few	TRBD1	TGTGCCAGCAGCGCCCGGGACAGGGGGCGCGAAAATGGCTACACCTTC	CASSARDRGRENGYTF
TRBV27	TRBJ2-1	NA	TRBD2	TGTGCCAGCAGTTTAGGAATAGCGGGAGAGCAGTTCTTC	CASSLGIAGEQFF
TRBV9	TRBJ2-7	once	NA	TGTGCCAGCAGCGTATACGAGGGGTCTCCCGACGAGCAGTACTTC	CASSVYEGSPDEQYF
TRBV7-2	TRBJ2-5	NA	NA	TGTGCCAGCAGCTCGGGTGGGCAAGAGACCCAGTACTTC	CASSSGGQETQYF
TRBV7-2	TRBJ1-2	once	NA	TGTGCCAGCAGCATCGGACACAACGCTAACTATGGCTACACCTTC	CASSIGHNANYGYTF
TRBV20-1	TRBJ1-1	NA	TRBD1	TGCAGTGCTAGTTTTAAAGCGCAGACAGGGGCGAAGACTGAAGCTTTCTTT	CSASFKAQTGAKTEAFF
TRBV7-6	TRBJ2-7	NA	TRBD2	TGTGCCAGCAGCTCCAATAGCGGGGGCCCGTACGAGCAGTACTTC	CASSSNSGGPYEQYF
TRBV19	TRBJ2-7	NA	TRBD1	TGTGCCAGTAGTTTACGACAGGGCGACACCTACGAGCAGTACTTC	CASSLRQGDTYEQYF
TRBV29-1	TRBJ2-5	NA	NA	TGCAGCGTTGAGAAGACCCAGTACTTC	CSVEKTQYF
TRBV10-3	TRBJ1-1	NA	TRBD1	TGTGCCATCAGCTCTGACAGGGACACTGAAGCTTTCTTT	CAISSDRDTEAFF
TRBV24-1	TRBJ2-2	NA	NA	TGTGCCACCAGTGATGCCGACCTAGGGACCGGCACCGGGGAGCTGTTTTTT	CATSDADLGTGTGELFF
TRBV7-8	TRBJ1-3	NA	NA	TGTGCCAGCAGCTTGGGACCGGCTGGAAACACCATATATTTT	CASSLGPAGNTIYF
TRBV6-5	TRBJ1-3	NA	NA	TGTGCCAGCAGGCCTACCACAGGGTCTGGAAACACCATATATTTT	CASRPTTGSGNTIYF
TRBV6-4	TRBJ2-1	NA	TRBD1	TGTGCCAGCAGTGACTCTTACAGGGGGCTGTCGAATGAGCAGTTCTTC	CASSDSYRGLSNEQFF
TRBV9	TRBJ1-1	NA	NA	TGTGCCAGCAGCCCACGGAGAGAGGGGCAGGTGGGGACTGAAGCTTTCTTT	CASSPRREGQVGTEAFF
TRBV5-6	TRBJ2-7	NA	NA	TGTGCCAGCAGCTTAGTGAGCCTCTCCTACGAGCAGTACTTC	CASSLVSLSYEQYF
TRBV12-3/TRBV12-4	TRBJ1-6	NA	TRBD1	TGTGCCAGCAGTATACAGGGGTCCTCACCCCTCCACTTT	CASSIQGSSPLHF
TRBV5-1	TRBJ1-4	NA	NA	TGCGCCAGCAGCTTGGGGACAGTTGCAACTAATGAAAAACTGTTTTTT	CASSLGTVATNEKLFF
TRBV11-3	TRBJ2-1	NA	NA	TGTGCCAGCAGCGGAGGACAGATATACAATGAGCAGTTCTTC	CASSGGQIYNEQFF
TRBV28	TRBJ2-7	NA	NA	TGTGCCAGCAGAGGACTCATCTCCTACGAGCAGTACTTC	CASRGLISYEQYF
TRBV6-2/TRBV6-3	TRBJ2-5	NA	TRBD2	TGTGCCAGCAGCCTGAGGACTAGCGGTGGGAAGACCCAGTACTTC	CASSLRTSGGKTQYF
TRBV4-3	TRBJ2-2	NA	NA	TGCGCCAGCAGCCAAGCGGGGGGCAGGGGGCGGTTCGGGGAGCTGTTTTTT	CASSQAGGRGRFGELFF
TRBV1	TRBJ1-1	NA	NA	TGCACCAGCAGCCACCGGGGTTTAAGGACTGAAGCTTTCTTT	CTSSHRGLRTEAFF
TRBV5-4	TRBJ2-7	few	NA	TGTGCCAGCAGCTTGGGAGTCGGCTACGAGCAGTACTTC	CASSLGVGYEQYF
TRBV5-4	TRBJ1-2	NA	NA	TGTGCCAGCAGCTCGATGGGTCCGGACAAAACAGGTGACTACACCTTC	CASSSMGPDKTGDYTF
TRBV29-1	TRBJ1-1	NA	TRBD1	TGCAGCGTTGACAGGGGGACCACTGAAGCTTTCTTT	CSVDRGTTEAFF
TRBV28	TRBJ2-7	NA	NA	TGTGCCAGCAGTTCCCGCTCCTGGGACTCCAACCCCCCTCTCTACGAGCAGTACTTC	CASSSRSWDSNPPLYEQYF
TRBV7-9	TRBJ1-5	NA	TRBD1	TGTGCCAGCAGCTTGGACAGGTCCAATCAGCCCCAGCATTTT	CASSLDRSNQPQHF
TRBV25-1	TRBJ1-5	NA	TRBD1	TGTGCCAGCAGTGAAACGGCCATGACAGGGGGCGCCGGTCAGCCCCAGCATTTT	CASSETAMTGGAGQPQHF
TRBV12-3/TRBV12-4	TRBJ1-1	few	NA	TGTGCCAGCAGTTTAGCGGTCACTGAAGCTTTCTTT	CASSLAVTEAFF
TRBV24-1	TRBJ2-1	NA	TRBD2	TGTGCCACCAGTGATGGGACTAGCGGGCTCGCCAATGAGCAGTTCTTC	CATSDGTSGLANEQFF
TRBV3-1/TRBV3-2	TRBJ1-2	NA	NA	TGTGCCAGCAGCCAAGATCTCGGGGGGGCGAGTGGCTACACCTTC	CASSQDLGGASGYTF
TRBV4-3	TRBJ1-1	NA	TRBD1	TGCGCCAGCAGCCAAGCCGGACAGGGAAGTACTGAAGCTTTCTTT	CASSQAGQGSTEAFF
TRBV28	TRBJ2-5	NA	NA	TGTGCCAGCAGTCCCGGGGGACGCTGGGAGACCCAGTACTTC	CASSPGGRWETQYF
TRBV4-2	TRBJ1-1	NA	NA	TGTGCCAGCAGCCAAGATGTTTGGGGCGGGGGAGCTTTCTTT	CASSQDVWGGGAFF
TRBV5-3	TRBJ1-2	NA	TRBD1	TGTGCCAGAAGCTTTTTAACAGGGGGCTATGGCTACACCTTC	CARSFLTGGYGYTF
TRBV4-3	TRBJ2-6	NA	NA	TGCGCCAGCAGCCAAGATTACACATCTGGGGCCAACGTCCTGACTTTC	CASSQDYTSGANVLTF
TRBV7-9	TRBJ1-1	NA	TRBD1	TGTGCCAGCCTCGGGGGGGACAGGAGAGCTTTCTTT	CASLGGDRRAFF
TRBV5-6	TRBJ2-7	NA	NA	TGTGCCAGCAGCTTGCGCCGGGGGGCGTTCGAGCAGTACTTC	CASSLRRGAFEQYF
TRBV10-3	TRBJ1-1	once	NA	TGTGCCATCAGTGAGTCAGGGGGGCAGGGGCCCACTGAAGCTTTCTTT	CAISESGGQGPTEAFF
TRBV7-9	TRBJ2-2	NA	TRBD1	TGTGCCAGCAGCGCACCGGGACAGGGGGCAGGCGGGGAGCTGTTTTTT	CASSAPGQGAGGELFF
TRBV19	TRBJ1-1	NA	TRBD1	TGTGCCAGTAAGTACAGGGGGCGCTCCACTGAAGCTTTCTTT	CASKYRGRSTEAFF
TRBV7-8	TRBJ1-1	NA	NA	TGTGCCAGCAGCCCACGACGAATAAACACTGAAGCTTTCTTT	CASSPRRINTEAFF
TRBV7-2	TRBJ2-2	NA	TRBD1	TGTGCCGGCAGCCGGGACAGGGGGCGCACCGGGGAGCTGTTTTTT	CAGSRDRGRTGELFF
TRBV29-1	TRBJ2-7	NA	TRBD1	TGCAGCGTTAACACCGGGACAGCCTACGAGCAGTACTTC	CSVNTGTAYEQYF
TRBV6-5	TRBJ2-7	NA	NA	TGTGCCAGCAGTTACTTAGGGGTTTCGAAACCACACGAGCAGTACTTC	CASSYLGVSKPHEQYF
TRBV27	TRBJ2-7	NA	NA	TGTGCCAGCAGCCTGGGACGGCTTCTCCCCGAGCAGTACTTC	CASSLGRLLPEQYF
TRBV5-6	TRBJ2-6	NA	NA	TGTGCCAGCAGCCCCGGGACATATGGGGCCAACGTCCTGACTTTC	CASSPGTYGANVLTF
TRBV24-1	TRBJ2-1	NA	NA	TGTGCCACCAGTGATTTGCCTCCCGACAATGAGCAGTTCTTC	CATSDLPPDNEQFF
TRBV9	TRBJ1-1	many	TRBD1	TGTGCCAGCAGCTCGGGACAGATCACTGAAGCTTTCTTT	CASSSGQITEAFF